This is a list of T cell receptor beta chains from one sample in a study of blood T cell repertoires in COVID-19. Profiled with immunoSEQ multiplex PCR; TCRdb holds only in-frame clones, not every one. The sample includes 250,000 or so clones, approximately 90% of them seen just once. The sample taken for sequencing was PBMCs or T cells enriched from blood (not recorded which). Source of these receptors: a man aged 35-49 years who had recovered from COVID-19. The CDR3 runs from the conserved cysteine through the conserved F or W. The D gene is left open where the match is weak. The size of a clone is reported for some rows only, either as once, few or many, or as a class for expanded clones.

CDR3: CASSPNLAGKYNEQFF; DNA: TGCGCCAGCAGCCCTAACCTAGCGGGTAAATACAATGAGCAGTTCTTC; size: NA; V: TRBV4-1; D: TRBD2; J: TRBJ2-1
CDR3: CASTRTAAGKASPLHF; DNA: TGTGCCAGCACGAGGACAGCTGCAGGGAAAGCTTCACCCCTCCACTTT; size: NA; V: TRBV2; D: NA; J: TRBJ1-6
CDR3: CASSHKRNTGDTQYF; DNA: TGTGCCAGCAGCCATAAAAGAAACACGGGGGATACGCAGTATTTT; size: once; V: TRBV7-8; D: NA; J: TRBJ2-3
CDR3: CASSQTSGPTGELFF; DNA: TGTGCCAGCAGCCAAACTAGCGGCCCGACCGGGGAGCTGTTTTTT; size: NA; V: TRBV5-4; D: TRBD2; J: TRBJ2-2
CDR3: CASSPTTMNTEAFF; DNA: TGTGCCAGCTCCCCGACTACTATGAACACTGAAGCTTTCTTT; size: NA; V: TRBV18; D: NA; J: TRBJ1-1
CDR3: CASSQGTGSGNTIYF; DNA: TGCGCCAGCAGCCAGGGGACAGGGTCTGGAAACACCATATATTTT; size: NA; V: TRBV4-1; D: TRBD1; J: TRBJ1-3
CDR3: CASSQQGASNQPQHF; DNA: TGTGCCAGCAGCCAACAGGGGGCGAGCAATCAGCCCCAGCATTTT; size: NA; V: TRBV3-1/TRBV3-2; D: TRBD1; J: TRBJ1-5
CDR3: CAWSVGVQETQYF; DNA: TGTGCCTGGAGTGTCGGGGTCCAAGAGACCCAGTACTTC; size: NA; V: TRBV30; D: NA; J: TRBJ2-5
CDR3: CASSVAGVGNEKLFF; DNA: TGTGCCAGCAGCGTAGCCGGGGTAGGAAATGAAAAACTGTTTTTT; size: NA; V: TRBV9; D: NA; J: TRBJ1-4
CDR3: CASSEGVTNEKLFF; DNA: TGTGCCAGCAGCGAGGGGGTGACTAATGAAAAACTGTTTTTT; size: NA; V: TRBV5-6; D: NA; J: TRBJ1-4
CDR3: CASSLGGIEQFF; DNA: TGTGCCAGCAGCTTAGGCGGGATTGAGCAGTTCTTC; size: NA; V: TRBV7-6; D: NA; J: TRBJ2-1
CDR3: CSAHRDTGNYGYTF; DNA: TGCAGCGCCCACCGGGACACAGGAAACTATGGCTACACCTTC; size: once; V: TRBV29-1; D: NA; J: TRBJ1-2
CDR3: CASRQGFEGYTF; DNA: TGCGCCAGCAGACAGGGTTTCGAAGGCTACACCTTC; size: once; V: TRBV5-1; D: NA; J: TRBJ1-2
CDR3: CASGIAGGPRTGELFF; DNA: TGTGCCAGCGGGATAGCGGGAGGGCCGCGAACCGGGGAGCTGTTTTTT; size: NA; V: TRBV28; D: TRBD2; J: TRBJ2-2
CDR3: CASRPTGGHDEQYF; DNA: TGTGCCAGCAGGCCGACAGGGGGCCACGACGAGCAGTACTTC; size: NA; V: TRBV6-5; D: TRBD1; J: TRBJ2-7
CDR3: CASTLDRRTYNEQFF; DNA: TGTGCCAGCACTTTGGACAGGCGGACATACAATGAGCAGTTCTTC; size: NA; V: TRBV6-6; D: TRBD1; J: TRBJ2-1
CDR3: CASSPVYTDTQYF; DNA: TGTGCCAGCAGCCCGGTTTACACAGATACGCAGTATTTT; size: NA; V: TRBV13; D: NA; J: TRBJ2-3
CDR3: CASSLERQGGSPLHF; DNA: TGTGCCAGCAGCTTAGAAAGACAGGGAGGTTCACCCCTCCACTTT; size: NA; V: TRBV7-9; D: TRBD1; J: TRBJ1-6
CDR3: CATAQGTYNSPLHF; DNA: TGTGCCACCGCACAGGGTACCTATAATTCACCCCTCCACTTT; size: few; V: TRBV19; D: NA; J: TRBJ1-6
CDR3: CASSIDGTGGSNQPQHF; DNA: TGTGCCAGTAGTATAGATGGGACAGGAGGGAGCAATCAGCCCCAGCATTTT; size: NA; V: TRBV19; D: TRBD1; J: TRBJ1-5
CDR3: CAISDLRGNNEQFF; DNA: TGTGCCATCAGTGATCTCCGGGGGAACAATGAGCAGTTCTTC; size: NA; V: TRBV10-3; D: NA; J: TRBJ2-1
CDR3: CASTTGGNNEKLFF; DNA: TGTGCCAGCACGACAGGGGGTAATAATGAAAAACTGTTTTTT; size: NA; V: TRBV4-2; D: TRBD1; J: TRBJ1-4
CDR3: CSVEAFGTNYEQYF; DNA: TGCAGCGTTGAGGCTTTCGGGACTAACTACGAGCAGTACTTC; size: NA; V: TRBV29-1; D: TRBD2; J: TRBJ2-7
CDR3: CASSLRGQGANEKLFF; DNA: TGCGCCAGCAGCTTAAGGGGACAGGGGGCCAATGAAAAACTGTTTTTT; size: NA; V: TRBV5-1; D: TRBD1; J: TRBJ1-4
CDR3: CSVERGNTEAFF; DNA: TGCAGCGTTGAGCGGGGGAACACTGAAGCTTTCTTT; size: NA; V: TRBV29-1; D: NA; J: TRBJ1-1
CDR3: CASSYYGVGSNQPQHF; DNA: TGTGCCAGCAGTTACTACGGGGTAGGAAGCAATCAGCCCCAGCATTTT; size: NA; V: TRBV6-5; D: NA; J: TRBJ1-5
CDR3: CASSLSDTYEQYF; DNA: TGTGCCAGCAGCCTATCGGACACCTACGAGCAGTACTTC; size: NA; V: TRBV27; D: NA; J: TRBJ2-7
CDR3: CASSAGHEQYF; DNA: TGTGCCAGCAGCGCAGGGCATGAGCAGTACTTC; size: NA; V: TRBV13; D: NA; J: TRBJ2-7
CDR3: CAISEGGGYNSPLHF; DNA: TGTGCCATCAGTGAAGGGGGCGGTTATAATTCACCCCTCCACTTT; size: NA; V: TRBV10-3; D: TRBD1; J: TRBJ1-6
CDR3: CASSILAGETGELFF; DNA: TGTGCCAGTAGTATTCTGGCGGGAGAGACCGGGGAGCTGTTTTTT; size: NA; V: TRBV19; D: TRBD2; J: TRBJ2-2
CDR3: CATTEDRRNQPQHF; DNA: TGTGCCACCACGGAGGACAGGCGGAATCAGCCCCAGCATTTT; size: NA; V: TRBV15; D: TRBD1; J: TRBJ1-5
CDR3: CASSQAEGAFYGYTF; DNA: TGTGCCAGCAGCCAAGCCGAGGGGGCATTCTATGGCTACACCTTC; size: few; V: TRBV14; D: TRBD1; J: TRBJ1-2
CDR3: CASSELAGLYNEQFF; DNA: TGTGCCAGCAGTGAACTAGCGGGATTGTACAATGAGCAGTTCTTC; size: NA; V: TRBV6-1; D: TRBD2; J: TRBJ2-1
CDR3: CATSRDRGYEQYF; DNA: TGTGCCACCAGCAGGGATAGGGGATACGAGCAGTACTTC; size: once; V: TRBV15; D: NA; J: TRBJ2-7
CDR3: CASSLDGGAGEQFF; DNA: TGTGCCAGCAGCTTAGACGGGGGGGCCGGTGAGCAGTTCTTC; size: NA; V: TRBV11-2; D: TRBD2; J: TRBJ2-1
CDR3: CASSLDLGPNTEAFF; DNA: TGTGCCAGCAGCTTGGATCTGGGGCCGAACACTGAAGCTTTCTTT; size: NA; V: TRBV5-8; D: NA; J: TRBJ1-1
CDR3: CASSLDSGGAYNEQFF; DNA: TGTGCCAGCAGCTTAGATTCGGGGGGCGCCTACAATGAGCAGTTCTTC; size: NA; V: TRBV7-2; D: NA; J: TRBJ2-1
CDR3: CATSDRIPLGAGTGMNTGELFF; DNA: TGTGCCACCAGTGACCGAATACCTCTAGGAGCCGGGACAGGGATGAACACCGGGGAGCTGTTTTTT; size: few; V: TRBV24-1; D: TRBD1; J: TRBJ2-2
CDR3: CASSLETGVGANVLTF; DNA: TGCGCCAGCAGCTTGGAAACGGGGGTCGGGGCCAACGTCCTGACTTTC; size: few; V: TRBV5-1; D: NA; J: TRBJ2-6
CDR3: CASSPSSTGPGYTF; DNA: TGTGCCAGCTCACCAAGTTCTACGGGTCCTGGCTACACCTTC; size: NA; V: TRBV18; D: NA; J: TRBJ1-2
CDR3: CASYLRGYTF; DNA: TGTGCCAGCTATCTTCGGGGGTACACCTTC; size: few; V: TRBV12-3/TRBV12-4; D: NA; J: TRBJ1-2
CDR3: CASSLKFVAADTQYF; DNA: TGTGCCAGCAGCTTAAAATTCGTCGCGGCAGATACGCAGTATTTT; size: once; V: TRBV7-2; D: NA; J: TRBJ2-3
CDR3: CASSYRVIYGYTF; DNA: TGTGCCAGCAGCTACAGGGTTATCTACGGCTACACCTTC; size: NA; V: TRBV7-2; D: NA; J: TRBJ1-2
CDR3: CAIRGLAGVKDEQFF; DNA: TGTGCCATCAGAGGACTAGCGGGAGTGAAAGATGAGCAGTTCTTC; size: NA; V: TRBV10-3; D: TRBD2; J: TRBJ2-1
CDR3: CASSSGQFLADTQYF; DNA: TGTGCCAGCAGCTCAGGACAGTTTTTGGCAGATACGCAGTATTTT; size: NA; V: TRBV11-1; D: NA; J: TRBJ2-3
CDR3: CASTGQGPEKLFF; DNA: TGTGCCAGCACGGGACAGGGCCCCGAAAAACTGTTTTTT; size: NA; V: TRBV6-5; D: TRBD1; J: TRBJ1-4
CDR3: CASSPGTGADYGYTF; DNA: TGTGCCAGCAGTCCTGGGACAGGGGCGGACTATGGCTACACCTTC; size: NA; V: TRBV28; D: TRBD1; J: TRBJ1-2
CDR3: CASSLEGTGPQFF; DNA: TGTGCCAGCAGTTTGGAGGGGACAGGCCCTCAGTTCTTC; size: NA; V: TRBV12-3/TRBV12-4; D: TRBD1; J: TRBJ2-1
CDR3: CAISRGREEETQYF; DNA: TGTGCCATCAGCAGGGGACGGGAGGAGGAGACCCAGTACTTC; size: NA; V: TRBV10-3; D: NA; J: TRBJ2-5
CDR3: CACHRAGNARATQYF; DNA: TGTGCCTGTCATAGAGCGGGAAATGCGAGAGCTACGCAGTATTTT; size: NA; V: TRBV30; D: TRBD2; J: TRBJ2-3
CDR3: CASSLSRGGYNEQFF; DNA: TGTGCCAGCAGTTTATCTAGGGGGGGTTACAATGAGCAGTTCTTC; size: NA; V: TRBV27; D: NA; J: TRBJ2-1
CDR3: CASRLSLQGYGYTF; DNA: TGTGCCAGCAGGCTATCACTCCAGGGTTATGGCTACACCTTC; size: NA; V: TRBV28; D: NA; J: TRBJ1-2
CDR3: CASSFGQGGGDGYTF; DNA: TGTGCCAGCAGTTTTGGACAGGGAGGTGGTGATGGCTACACCTTC; size: few; V: TRBV7-9; D: TRBD1; J: TRBJ1-2